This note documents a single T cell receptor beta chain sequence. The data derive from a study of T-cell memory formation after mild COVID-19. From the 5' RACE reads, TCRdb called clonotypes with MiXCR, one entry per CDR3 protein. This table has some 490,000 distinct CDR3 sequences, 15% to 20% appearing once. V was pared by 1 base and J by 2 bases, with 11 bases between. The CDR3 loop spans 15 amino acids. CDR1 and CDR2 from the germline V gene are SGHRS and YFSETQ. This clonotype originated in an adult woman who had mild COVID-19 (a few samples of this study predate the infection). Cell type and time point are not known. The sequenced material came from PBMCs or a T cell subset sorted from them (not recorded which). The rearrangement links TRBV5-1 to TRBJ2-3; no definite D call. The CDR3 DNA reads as TGCGCCAGCAGCTTGTTGGGCAGATCCACAGATACGCAGTATTTT. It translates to CASSLLGRSTDTQYF.